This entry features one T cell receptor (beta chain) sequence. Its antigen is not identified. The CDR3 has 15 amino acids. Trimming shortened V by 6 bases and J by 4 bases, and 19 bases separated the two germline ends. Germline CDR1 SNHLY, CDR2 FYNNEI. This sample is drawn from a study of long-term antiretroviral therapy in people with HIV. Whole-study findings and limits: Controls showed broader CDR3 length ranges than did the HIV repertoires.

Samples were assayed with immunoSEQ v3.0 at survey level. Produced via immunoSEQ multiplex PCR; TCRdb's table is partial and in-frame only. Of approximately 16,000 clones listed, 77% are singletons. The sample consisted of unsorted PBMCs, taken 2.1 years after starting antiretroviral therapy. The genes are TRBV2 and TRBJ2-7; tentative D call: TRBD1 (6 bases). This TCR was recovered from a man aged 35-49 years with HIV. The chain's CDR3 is CASSDHRVGFYEQYF. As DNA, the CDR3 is TGTGCCAGCAGCGACCACAGGGTTGGTTTTTACGAGCAGTACTTC.